What follows are 8 T cell receptor beta chains derived from one specimen sequenced in a study of shared clonotypes between healthy human individuals. Naive CD8 cells, CD45RO-negative and positively selected for CCR7, excluded terminally differentiated effector memory CD45RA+ cells. The data were produced by immunoSEQ multiplex PCR, yet TCRdb's version contains in-frame clones alone and is incomplete. The sample consists of approximately 2,200,000 clones, 90% to 95% of them appearing once. The sample consisted of naive CD8+ T cells from PBMCs. The receptors derive from a man aged 18 to 30 in good health. Some clones in this sample may be carry-over from other donors' samples.

This clone came up once. This chain joins TRBV15 and TRBJ2-7; D might be TRBD2 (5 bases). This CDR3 has 13 residues. V dropped 1 base and J dropped 6 bases, with 10 bases sitting between them. Germline V gene lookup returns CDR1 LNHNV and CDR2 YYDKDF (reference sequence). CDR3 DNA: TGTGCCACCAGCAGAGTGGGAGTTGGCGAGCAGTACTTC. It specifies CATSRVGVGEQYF. Looking up the rest from reference TRBV15 and TRBJ2-7 gives the full variable domain: DAMVIQNPRYQVTQFGKPVTLSCSQTLNHNVMYWYQQKSSQAPKLLFHYYDKDFNNEADTPDNFQSRRPNTSFCFLDIRSPGLGDTAMYLCATSRVGVGEQYFGPGTRLTVT.

The chain employs TRBV4-3 and TRBJ2-5, with 11 nucleotides matching TRBD1. The V segment lost 1 base and the J segment 5 bases; nucleotides outside the gene matches: 3. Germline assignment: CDR1 LGHNA and CDR2 YSLEER. CDR3 length equals 15 residues. CDR3 sequence (DNA): TGCGCCAGCAGCCAAGGGACAGGGGGCTGGGAGACCCAGTACTTC. This encodes CASSQGTGGWETQYF.

A note on this clone: The germline gene is not matched at one end of the junction; a read error may be the cause. This sequence joins TRBV30 and TRBJ1-3; no clear D gene. CDR1 GTSNPN and CDR2 SVGIG come from the germline V gene (reference sequence). This CDR3 has 11 residues. This CDR3 reads CAWSVGSWSDF. DNA for the CDR3: TGTGCCTGGAGTGTGGGGTCTTGGTCGGATTTT.

The V call is TRBV7-9, the J call TRBJ2-1, with 7 bases that match TRBD2. The V and J ends lost 4 bases and 2 bases, in that order; junction bases with no gene match: 11. The CDR3 covers 17 residues. Germline V CDR1 and CDR2: SEHNR, FQNEAQ (reference sequence). CDR3 sequence (DNA): TGTGCCAGCAGCTCGAAACTGGCGGGGGTTACCTACAATGAGCAGTTCTTC. It translates to CASSSKLAGVTYNEQFF.

V gene TRBV5-1 combines with J gene TRBJ2-1; the match to TRBD1 covers 10 bases. The CDR3 is 15 amino acids. V lost 3 bases, J lost 3 bases, and 3 bases stayed unmatched. CDR1 is SGHRS and CDR2 is YFSETQ in the germline V gene. CDR3: CASSYRDRGYNEQFF. CDR3 in DNA: TGCGCCAGCAGCTACCGGGACAGGGGCTACAATGAGCAGTTCTTC.

This clone was found once. Distinct nucleotide sequences in the sample also encode this CDR3. The genes are TRBV7-9 and TRBJ2-7; D not certain. The CDR3 extends over 13 amino acids. The germline gives CDR1 SEHNR, CDR2 FQNEAQ (reference sequence). V lost 5 bases and J 0 bases, leaving 8 bases between the germline ends. CDR3 nucleotides: TGTGCCAGCAGCCCGGAGAGCTCCTACGAGCAGTACTTC. This translates into CASSPESSYEQYF.

The chain carries TRBV25-1 and TRBJ1-1; perhaps TRBD1 as D (5 bases). From germline, CDR1 is MGHDK and CDR2 SYGVNS. The V end was cut by 6 bases, the J end by 0 bases, with 8 bases between. This CDR3 is built from 13 residues. The DNA of the CDR3 is TGTGCCAGCAGGGGGGTATTGAACACTGAAGCTTTCTTT. Translating gives CASRGVLNTEAFF.

The chain combines TRBV12-5 with TRBJ2-7, with a weak D call TRBD1 (5 bases). CDR3 length: 15 amino acids. Germline lookup yields CDR1 LGHNT and CDR2 FRNRAP. Trimming removed 1 base from V and 3 bases from J, with 13 bases in between. As DNA, the CDR3 is TGTGCTAGTGGTTTGGCCCAGGGTAGTGTCTACGAGCAGTACTTC. This translates into CASGLAQGSVYEQYF.